This entry lists 21 T cell receptor beta chains sequenced from one sample in a study of T cell responses to AZD1222 COVID-19 vaccine. Here immunoSEQ multiplex PCR was the method, and the copy in TCRdb shows in-frame clones only, minus some. The table includes 90,000 to 120,000 clones, 75% to 95% detected once. Here the sequenced sample was peripheral blood, taken 28 days after the second AZD1222 dose. The receptors come from an adult who received the AZD1222 COVID-19 vaccine.

The chain uses TRBV28 and TRBJ1-5; tentatively, D is TRBD1 (5 bases). Trimming pared 4 bases from V and 7 bases from J, leaving 14 bases between. CDR3 length: 14 residues. Germline loops: CDR1 MDHEN, CDR2 SYDVKM. CDR3 loop: CASSSGTPWQPQHF. CDR3 coding DNA: TGTGCCAGCAGTTCCGGGACCCCATGGCAGCCCCAGCATTTT.

V and J are TRBV6-5 and TRBJ1-2; 11 bases are a match to TRBD1. Germline CDR1 MNHEY, CDR2 SVGAGI. The CDR3 sequence is 15 residues long. V dropped 0 bases and J dropped 4; count of bases not matched to a gene: 1. CDR3 sequence: CASSYSGTGGYGYTF. The CDR3 nucleotides are TGTGCCAGCAGTTACTCCGGGACAGGGGGCTATGGCTACACCTTC.

The chain joins TRBV6-4 to TRBJ2-3, with 10 bases aligning to TRBD2. V trimming: 3 bases; J trimming: 2 bases; junction bases outside the gene matches: 5. This CDR3 contains 16 residues. Germline CDR1 is MRHNA and CDR2 is SNTAGT. The DNA of the CDR3 is TGTGCCAGCAGTGAAAAAGCGGGGGGGGACACAGATACGCAGTATTTT. It specifies CASSEKAGGDTDTQYF.

The V call is TRBV18, the J call TRBJ1-1; no definite D call. Trimming removed 0 bases from V and 4 bases from J, with 6 bases in between. The CDR3 runs to 13 residues. CDR1 KGHSH and CDR2 LQKENI come from the germline V gene. The CDR3 loop reads CASSPPRVTEAFF. CDR3 DNA sequence: TGTGCCAGCTCACCACCGAGGGTCACTGAAGCTTTCTTT.

The chain carries TRBV5-1 and TRBJ1-6; D is perhaps TRBD1 (5 bases). Germline values: CDR1 SGHRS, CDR2 YFSETQ. The CDR3 contains 14 residues. The ends were cut back, 3 bases at V and 11 bases at J, with 15 bases in the middle. The CDR3 loop is CASSSDRQQTPLHF. CDR3 nucleotide sequence: TGCGCCAGCAGCTCGGACCGACAGCAGACACCCCTCCACTTT.

The chain employs TRBV9 and TRBJ1-4; maybe TRBD1 (5 bases). Germline V gene lookup returns CDR1 SGDLS and CDR2 YYNGEE. Trimming shortened V by 3 bases and J by 5 bases, and 17 bases separated the two germline ends. This CDR3 has 16 residues. In DNA, the CDR3 is TGTGCCAGCAGCGCCTTTCCCGGGACTGCGAATGAAAAACTGTTTTTT. It is translated as CASSAFPGTANEKLFF.

The chain combines TRBV5-1 with TRBJ1-2, with D tentatively TRBD1 (5 bases). From germline, CDR1 is SGHRS and CDR2 YFSETQ. Trimming left V 0 bases short and J 8 bases short, with 17 bases between. This CDR3 has 15 residues. The CDR3 sequence: CASSLAGAGVKGYTF. The DNA for the CDR3 is TGCGCCAGCAGCTTGGCCGGGGCTGGGGTGAAAGGCTACACCTTC.

This chain connects TRBV9 to TRBJ2-3, with TRBD1 as a possible D gene (6 bases). Trimming pared 0 bases from V and 0 bases from J, leaving 8 bases between. The CDR3 is 15 amino acids. Germline loops: CDR1 SGDLS, CDR2 YYNGEE. The DNA of the CDR3 is TGTGCCAGCAGCGTAGTGGGGGCTAGCACAGATACGCAGTATTTT. It translates to CASSVVGASTDTQYF.

As to this clone: A junction boundary mismatches the germline segment, possibly from a read error. This rearrangement joins TRBV7-6 to TRBJ2-7, with D possibly matching TRBD2 (5 bases). Germline assignment: CDR1 SGHVS and CDR2 FNYEAQ. This CDR3 has 12 residues. CDR3 in amino acids: CASNLGGYEQYF. The DNA of the CDR3 is TGTGCCAGCAACTTAGGAGGCTACGAGCAGTACTTC.

The genes are TRBV7-9 and TRBJ2-2; D gene ambiguous. V lost 3 bases and J lost 8, with 13 bases in between. The CDR3 has 14 amino acids. In germline, CDR1 is SEHNR, CDR2 FQNEAQ (reference sequence). This CDR3 is CASSFVGEAGELFF. The CDR3 DNA reads TGTGCCAGCAGCTTTGTGGGCGAGGCGGGGGAGCTGTTTTTT.

The genes are TRBV19 and TRBJ2-1; D is undetermined. Germline lookup yields CDR1 LNHDA and CDR2 SQIVND (reference sequence). The CDR3 is made up of 14 amino acids. The germline V and J ends were trimmed by 5 bases and 3 bases, with 11 bases remaining between them. DNA for the CDR3: TGTGCCAGTAGTCGCGGAACCGACTACAATGAGCAGTTCTTC. Its translation: CASSRGTDYNEQFF.

The V gene is TRBV7-9, the J gene TRBJ1-2, with 9 bases that match TRBD1. In germline, CDR1 is SEHNR, CDR2 FQNEAQ (reference sequence). Unmatched junction bases numbered 16, after V lost 7 bases and J lost 7 bases. There are 16 residues in the CDR3. For the CDR3, the DNA is TGTGCCAGCAATATCCCGGGACAGGGCGTTATTGGTGGCTACACCTTC. Its protein product is CASNIPGQGVIGGYTF. Looking up the rest from reference TRBV7-9 and TRBJ1-2 gives the full variable domain: DTGVSQNPRHKITKRGQNVTFRCDPISEHNRLYWYRQTLGQGPEFLTYFQNEAQLEKSRLLSDRFSAERPKGSFSTLEIQRTEQGDSAMYLCASNIPGQGVIGGYTFGSGTRLTVV.

CDR3 residues: CASSFPAGGSTDTQYF. The CDR3 bases are TGTGCCAGCAGTTTCCCAGCGGGGGGGTCCACAGATACGCAGTATTTT. The chain is built from TRBV28 and TRBJ2-3; 10 bases agree with TRBD2. V shed 3 bases and J 2 bases; nucleotides not matched to a gene: 5. CDR1 is MDHEN and CDR2 is SYDVKM in the germline V gene. The CDR3 is made up of 16 amino acids.

The chain carries TRBV5-6 and TRBJ2-5, with D possibly matching TRBD1 (7 bases). Looked up from germline, CDR1 is SGHDT and CDR2 is YYEEEE. CDR3 length equals 16 residues. V was cut by 1 base and J by 1 base, with 14 bases left in between. The CDR3 DNA reads TGTGCCAGCAGCTTGTGGGCGGGACAGTTCCAAGAGACCCAGTACTTC. Encoded protein: CASSLWAGQFQETQYF. The complete variable domain, with remaining parts taken from reference TRBV5-6 and TRBJ2-5, reads DAGVTQSPTHLIKTRGQQVTLRCSPKSGHDTVSWYQQALGQGPQFIFQYYEEEERQRGNFPDRFSGHQFPNYSSELNVNALLLGDSALYLCASSLWAGQFQETQYFGPGTRLLVL.

This clone turned up a few times. This CDR3 reads CASNLGTRLAVAYEQYF. The CDR3 bases are TGTGCCAGCAATTTAGGTACTCGACTAGCGGTCGCCTACGAGCAGTACTTC. The chain couples TRBV21-1 to TRBJ2-7; the table's D call, TRBD2, has no DNA check behind it. TRBV21-1 is noted as a pseudogene. The CDR3 has 17 amino acids.

The CDR3 sequence: CASSVVSSSTDTQYF. In nucleotides, the CDR3 is TGTGCCAGCAGCGTAGTCTCGTCTAGCACAGATACGCAGTATTTT. The chain uses TRBV9 and TRBJ2-3; D gene unclear. This CDR3 is 15 amino acids long. V lost 0 bases and J 0 bases, leaving 8 bases between the germline ends. CDR1 is SGDLS, CDR2 YYNGEE, per germline. Combining the CDR3 with reference TRBV9 and TRBJ2-3 gives the whole variable domain DSGVTQTPKHLITATGQRVTLRCSPRSGDLSVYWYQQSLDQGLQFLIQYYNGEERAKGNILERFSAQQFPDLHSELNLSSLELGDSALYFCASSVVSSSTDTQYFGPGTRLTVL.

The CDR3 DNA reads as TGCGCCAGCAGTCACTACTGCGGAGGCAGGGGGCGCGACGGGGAGCTGTTTTTT. It specifies CASSHYCGGRGRDGELFF. The chain employs TRBV23-1 and TRBJ2-2, with 8 bases aligning to TRBD1. TRBV23-1 is an open reading frame, and its role is uncertain. After removal of 3 bases from V and 7 bases from J, the junction contained 16 bases not matched to a gene. CDR3 length equals 18 residues.

The chain links TRBV4-1 to TRBJ1-2; 8 nucleotides align to TRBD1. The V gene's germline CDR1 is MGHRA and CDR2 YSYEKL. V lost 2 bases to trimming and J lost 6 bases; unmatched junction nucleotides: 5. The CDR3 length is 14 residues. The CDR3 DNA reads TGCGCCAGCAGCCAACAGGGGGCGTTGAATGGCTACACCTTC. As protein: CASSQQGALNGYTF.

The chain recombines TRBV29-1 with TRBJ2-3; 10 positions match TRBD1. The CDR3 runs to 14 residues. With V trimmed by 7 bases and J by 2 bases, 6 bases remained unmatched. The germline gives CDR1 SQVTM, CDR2 ANQGSEA. As DNA, the CDR3 is TGCAGCGGAGGGGGGACAGGGGACACAGATACGCAGTATTTT. Its protein is CSGGGTGDTDTQYF.

The CDR3 bases are TGTGCCAGCAGCCGTCGGGTGGCGAGGGGGCAAGAGACCCAGTACTTC. This encodes CASSRRVARGQETQYF. The chain couples TRBV7-2 to TRBJ2-5, with D maybe TRBD1 (6 bases). The CDR3 has 16 amino acids. The V end was cut by 5 bases, the J end by 2 bases, with 18 bases between. Germline lookup yields CDR1 SGHTA and CDR2 FQGNSA.

This clone was seen only once. The chain carries TRBV16 and TRBJ1-2; D perhaps matches TRBD1 (6 bases). Germline CDR1 and CDR2: KGHSY and FQNENV. The CDR3 length is 14 residues. The V and J ends lost 3 bases and 4 bases respectively, with 12 bases between them. The CDR3 is CASSQRGGVYGYTF. The CDR3 DNA reads as TGTGCCAGCAGCCAGAGAGGGGGGGTCTATGGCTACACCTTC.